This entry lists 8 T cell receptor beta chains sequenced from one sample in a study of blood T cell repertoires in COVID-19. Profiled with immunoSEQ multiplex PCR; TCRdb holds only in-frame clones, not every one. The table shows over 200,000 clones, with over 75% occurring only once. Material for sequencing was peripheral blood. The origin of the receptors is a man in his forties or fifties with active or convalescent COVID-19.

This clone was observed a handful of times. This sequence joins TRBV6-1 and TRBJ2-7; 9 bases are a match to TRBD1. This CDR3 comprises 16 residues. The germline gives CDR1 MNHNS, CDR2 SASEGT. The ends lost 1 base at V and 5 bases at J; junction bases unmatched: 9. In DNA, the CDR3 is TGTGCCAGCAGTGAAGTCGGGGGACAGGGAGGCAACGAGCAGTACTTC. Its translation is CASSEVGGQGGNEQYF.

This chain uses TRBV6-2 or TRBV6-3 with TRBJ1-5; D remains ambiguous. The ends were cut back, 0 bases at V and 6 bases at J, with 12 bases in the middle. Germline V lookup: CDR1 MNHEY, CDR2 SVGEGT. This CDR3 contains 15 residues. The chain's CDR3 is CASSYSLSVGQPQHF. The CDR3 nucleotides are TGTGCCAGCAGTTACTCCTTGTCAGTTGGTCAGCCCCAGCATTTT.

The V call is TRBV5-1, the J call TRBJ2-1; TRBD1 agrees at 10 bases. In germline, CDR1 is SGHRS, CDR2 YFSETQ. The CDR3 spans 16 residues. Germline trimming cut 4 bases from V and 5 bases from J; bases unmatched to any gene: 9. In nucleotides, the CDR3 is TGCGCCAGCAGCATTGGGAGCGGGACAGGGGACAATGAGCAGTTCTTC. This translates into CASSIGSGTGDNEQFF.

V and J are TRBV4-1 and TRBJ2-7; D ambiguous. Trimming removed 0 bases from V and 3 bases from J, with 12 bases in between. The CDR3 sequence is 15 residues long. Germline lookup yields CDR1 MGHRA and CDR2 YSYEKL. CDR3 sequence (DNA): TGCGCCAGCAGCCAAGAATACTCAAACCGCTACGAGCAGTACTTC. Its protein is CASSQEYSNRYEQYF.

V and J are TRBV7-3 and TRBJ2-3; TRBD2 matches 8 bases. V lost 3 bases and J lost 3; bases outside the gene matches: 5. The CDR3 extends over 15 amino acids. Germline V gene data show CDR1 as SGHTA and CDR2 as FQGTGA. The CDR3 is CASSLTGTRTDTQYF. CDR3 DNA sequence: TGTGCCAGCAGCTTGACCGGGACTAGGACAGATACGCAGTATTTT. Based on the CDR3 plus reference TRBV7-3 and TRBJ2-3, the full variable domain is GAGVSQTPSNKVTEKGKYVELRCDPISGHTALYWYRQSLGQGPEFLIYFQGTGAADDSGLPNDRFFAVRPEGSVSTLKIQRTERGDSAVYLCASSLTGTRTDTQYFGPGTRLTVL.

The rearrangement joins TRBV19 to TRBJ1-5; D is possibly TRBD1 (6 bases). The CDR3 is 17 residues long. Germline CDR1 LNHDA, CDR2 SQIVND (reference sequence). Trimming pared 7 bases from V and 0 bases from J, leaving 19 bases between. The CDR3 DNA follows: TGTGCCAGTACCCGGCGATCCAGGGGCTATAGCAATCAGCCCCAGCATTTT. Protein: CASTRRSRGYSNQPQHF.

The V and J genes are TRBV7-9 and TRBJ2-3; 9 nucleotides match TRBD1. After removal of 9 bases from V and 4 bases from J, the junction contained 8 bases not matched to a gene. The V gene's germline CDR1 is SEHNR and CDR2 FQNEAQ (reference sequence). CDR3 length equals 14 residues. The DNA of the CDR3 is TGTGCCAGTTCTAGGACAGGGGAACCAGATACGCAGTATTTT. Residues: CASSRTGEPDTQYF.

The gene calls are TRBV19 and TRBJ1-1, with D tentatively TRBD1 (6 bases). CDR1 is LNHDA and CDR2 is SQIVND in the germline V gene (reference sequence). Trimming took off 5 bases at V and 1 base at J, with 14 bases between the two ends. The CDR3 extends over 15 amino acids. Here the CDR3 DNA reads TGTGCCAGTAGTCCGGGACAACTCGAGAACACTGAAGCTTTCTTT. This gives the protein CASSPGQLENTEAFF.